This TCR beta chain was observed in a study of shared clonotypes between healthy human individuals. Germline V gene lookup returns CDR1 SGHRS and CDR2 YFSETQ. V gave up 0 bases and J gave up 12 bases, with 13 bases separating them. The CDR3 contains 13 residues. Using immunoSEQ multiplex PCR, the repertoire was profiled, and TCRdb retains in-frame clones only, with some absent. This sample has some 470,000 clones, with around 80% found just once. The clonotype was recovered from a woman in her thirties or forties in good health. Some clones in this sample may be carry-over from other donors' samples. The chain uses TRBV5-1 and TRBJ2-1; D ambiguous. Sequencing input: PBMCs. CDR3 residues: CASSLGAESPQFF. DNA of the CDR3: TGCGCCAGCAGCTTGGGGGCCGAGAGCCCGCAGTTCTTC.